These T cell receptor beta chains were read from a single sample in a study of blood T cell repertoires in COVID-19. Clones were read by immunoSEQ multiplex PCR, and TCRdb kept only the in-frame ones, dropping some. The sample lists over 600,000 clones; approximately 90% were seen once. Sequenced input: peripheral blood. These receptors came from a woman younger than 30 with acute or convalescent COVID-19. Each CDR3 is given with its conserved first and last residue. Fields, in order: D gene, clone size, V gene, J gene, CDR3 protein, CDR3 DNA. D genes are given only for firm matches. Clone size is given for some rows only: seen once, a few or many times, or a class if the clone is expanded.

TRBD1	NA	TRBV9	TRBJ2-7	CASSVAGTAYEQYF	TGTGCCAGCAGCGTAGCTGGGACAGCCTACGAGCAGTACTTC
NA	NA	TRBV7-2	TRBJ2-3	CASSLPKTRADTQYF	TGTGCCAGCAGCCTCCCAAAGACTAGGGCAGATACGCAGTATTTT
NA	NA	TRBV12-3/TRBV12-4	TRBJ2-7	CASSYSSYEQYF	TGTGCCAGCAGCTATAGCTCCTACGAGCAGTACTTC
TRBD1	NA	TRBV5-5	TRBJ2-2	CASRRDRVTSGGELFF	TGTGCCAGCAGGAGGGACAGGGTAACTTCGGGCGGGGAGCTGTTTTTT
TRBD1	NA	TRBV7-3	TRBJ2-1	CASSSHRGQGPYNEQFF	TGTGCCAGCAGCTCCCACAGGGGGCAGGGCCCTTACAATGAGCAGTTCTTC
NA	NA	TRBV4-1	TRBJ2-5	CASSRRGSQETQYF	TGCGCCAGCAGCCGTCGGGGGAGCCAAGAGACCCAGTACTTC
TRBD1	NA	TRBV30	TRBJ1-5	CAWSLGGSGSNQPQHF	TGTGCCTGGAGTCTAGGGGGCAGTGGCAGCAATCAGCCCCAGCATTTT
NA	few	TRBV2	TRBJ1-5	CASGGEGVQPQHF	TGTGCCAGCGGGGGGGAAGGCGTTCAGCCCCAGCATTTT
TRBD1	NA	TRBV6-5	TRBJ1-1	CASSYGGGMNTEAFF	TGTGCCAGCAGTTACGGAGGGGGCATGAACACTGAAGCTTTCTTT
TRBD1	NA	TRBV19	TRBJ1-5	CASSGGQRNQPQHF	TGTGCCAGTAGTGGGGGACAGCGTAATCAGCCCCAGCATTTT
TRBD1	NA	TRBV7-2	TRBJ2-3	CASSLWDSSTDTQYF	TGTGCCAGCAGCTTATGGGACAGCAGCACAGATACGCAGTATTTT
TRBD2	once	TRBV11-2	TRBJ2-1	CASSLVGTRQNEQFF	TGTGCCAGCAGCTTAGTAGGGACTAGACAAAATGAGCAGTTCTTC
NA	NA	TRBV19	TRBJ1-3	CASSIISSSGNTIYF	TGTGCCAGTAGTATAATTTCGAGCTCTGGAAACACCATATATTTT
NA	NA	TRBV7-8	TRBJ1-2	CASSFSPSGNYGYTF	TGTGCCAGCAGCTTCTCCCCCAGCGGGAACTATGGCTACACCTTC